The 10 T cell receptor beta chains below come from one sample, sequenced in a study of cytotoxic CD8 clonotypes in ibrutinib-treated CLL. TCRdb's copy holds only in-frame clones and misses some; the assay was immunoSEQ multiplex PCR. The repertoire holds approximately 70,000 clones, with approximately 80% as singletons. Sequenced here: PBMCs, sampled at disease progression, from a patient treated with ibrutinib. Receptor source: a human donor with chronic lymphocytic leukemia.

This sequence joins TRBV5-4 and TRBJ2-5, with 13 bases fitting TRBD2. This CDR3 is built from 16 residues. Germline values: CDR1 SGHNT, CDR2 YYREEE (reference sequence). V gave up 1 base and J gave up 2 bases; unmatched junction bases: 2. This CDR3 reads CASSLKGLAGQETQYF. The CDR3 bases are TGTGCCAGCAGCTTGAAGGGACTAGCGGGACAAGAGACCCAGTACTTC.

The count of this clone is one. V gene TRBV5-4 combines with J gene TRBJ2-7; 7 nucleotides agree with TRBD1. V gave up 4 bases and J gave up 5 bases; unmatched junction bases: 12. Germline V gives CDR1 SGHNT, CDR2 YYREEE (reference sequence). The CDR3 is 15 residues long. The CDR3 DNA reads TGTGCCAGCAGCCCGAACCCTCACAGGGGTAACGAGCAGTACTTC. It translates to CASSPNPHRGNEQYF.

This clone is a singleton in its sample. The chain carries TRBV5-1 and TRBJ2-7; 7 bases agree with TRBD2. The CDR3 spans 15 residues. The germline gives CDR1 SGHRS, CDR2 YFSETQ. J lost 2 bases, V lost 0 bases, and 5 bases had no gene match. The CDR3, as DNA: TGCGCCAGCAGCTTGGATAGGACTAGGCCCTACGAGCAGTACTTC. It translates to CASSLDRTRPYEQYF.

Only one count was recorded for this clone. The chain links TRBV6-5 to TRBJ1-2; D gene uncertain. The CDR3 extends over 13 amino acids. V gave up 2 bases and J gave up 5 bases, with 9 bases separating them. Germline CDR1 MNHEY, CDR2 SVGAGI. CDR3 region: CASSYLGPYGYTF. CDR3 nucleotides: TGTGCCAGCAGTTACCTTGGGCCTTATGGCTACACCTTC.

CDR3 nucleotides: TGCAGCGTAAGACAGGGGGCATCGGCTAACTATGGCTACACCTTC. Amino acid sequence: CSVRQGASANYGYTF. The rearrangement uses TRBV29-1 and TRBJ1-2, with TRBD1 matching over 10 bases. V was pared by 6 bases and J by 0 bases, with 7 bases of the junction left unmatched. This CDR3 spans 15 amino acids. Germline CDR1 reads SQVTM; CDR2 reads ANQGSEA.

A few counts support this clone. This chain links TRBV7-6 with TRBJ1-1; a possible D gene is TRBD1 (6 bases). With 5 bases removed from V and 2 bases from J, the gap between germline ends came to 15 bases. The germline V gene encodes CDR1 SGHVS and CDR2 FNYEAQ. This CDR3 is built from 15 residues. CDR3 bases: TGTGCCAGCAGCGCTAACTACGGGGGCAACACTGAAGCTTTCTTT. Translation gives CASSANYGGNTEAFF.

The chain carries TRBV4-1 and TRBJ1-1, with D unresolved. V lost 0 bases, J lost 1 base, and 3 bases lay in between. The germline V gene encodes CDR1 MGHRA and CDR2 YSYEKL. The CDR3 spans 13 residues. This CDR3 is CASSQDENTEAFF. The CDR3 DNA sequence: TGCGCCAGCAGCCAAGATGAGAACACTGAAGCTTTCTTT.

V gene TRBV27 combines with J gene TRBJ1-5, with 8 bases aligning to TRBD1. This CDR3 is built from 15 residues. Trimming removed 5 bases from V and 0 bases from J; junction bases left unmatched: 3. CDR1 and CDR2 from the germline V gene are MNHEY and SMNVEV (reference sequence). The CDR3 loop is CASSVTGGSNQPQHF. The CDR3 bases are TGTGCCAGCAGTGTCACAGGGGGTAGCAATCAGCCCCAGCATTTT.

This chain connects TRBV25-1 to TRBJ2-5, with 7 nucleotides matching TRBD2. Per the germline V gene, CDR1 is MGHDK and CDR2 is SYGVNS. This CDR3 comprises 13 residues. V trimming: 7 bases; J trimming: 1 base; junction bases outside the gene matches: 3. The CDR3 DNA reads TGTGCCAGCACAGCTAGCGGCCAAGAGACCCAGTACTTC. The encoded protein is CASTASGQETQYF.

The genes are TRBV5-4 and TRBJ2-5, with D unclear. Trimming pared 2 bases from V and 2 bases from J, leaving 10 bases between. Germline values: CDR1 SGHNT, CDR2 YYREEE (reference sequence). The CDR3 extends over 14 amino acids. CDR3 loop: CASSFESFQETQYF. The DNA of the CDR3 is TGTGCCAGCAGCTTCGAGAGCTTTCAAGAGACCCAGTACTTC.